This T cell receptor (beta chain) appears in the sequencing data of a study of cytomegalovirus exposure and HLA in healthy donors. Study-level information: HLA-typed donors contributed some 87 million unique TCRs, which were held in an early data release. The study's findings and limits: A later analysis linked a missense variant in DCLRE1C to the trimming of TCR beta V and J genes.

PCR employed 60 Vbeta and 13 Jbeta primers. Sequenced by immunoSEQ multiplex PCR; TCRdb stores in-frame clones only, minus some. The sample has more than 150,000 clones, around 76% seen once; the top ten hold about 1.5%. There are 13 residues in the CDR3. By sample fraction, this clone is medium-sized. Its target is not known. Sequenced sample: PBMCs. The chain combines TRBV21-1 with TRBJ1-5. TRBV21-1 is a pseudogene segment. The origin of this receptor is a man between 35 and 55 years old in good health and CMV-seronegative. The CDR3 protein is CASSMGRGQPQHF. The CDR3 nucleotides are TGTGCCAGCAGCATGGGGAGAGGACAGCCCCAGCATTTT.